Below, 21 T cell receptor beta chains from the same sample are listed, as sequenced in a study of blood T cells in healthy people across ages. Alongside a J-beta primer mix, a sample-barcoded 5' primer served in a second PCR lasting about 7 to 11 cycles. TCRdb reanalysed the 5' RACE reads using MiXCR and keeps one entry per CDR3 protein. The table includes 890,000 or so distinct CDR3 sequences, approximately 67% detected once. Input material: blood. These receptors all come from a man younger than 45 in good health.

The V call is TRBV21-1, the J call TRBJ1-2; TRBD1, the table's D call, was not compared with the DNA. TRBV21-1 is termed a pseudogene. The CDR3 length is 15 residues. CDR3: CASSKVNRGRHGYTF. The DNA of the CDR3 is TGTGCCAGCAGCAAAGTGAACAGGGGGCGGCACGGCTACACCTTC.

This clonotype showed up just a few times. The V gene is TRBV29-1, the J gene TRBJ2-1; no reliable D call. The germline V gene has CDR1 SQVTM and CDR2 ANQGSEA. Between the trimmed V and J ends, which lost 3 bases and 4 bases, there was a span of 13 bases. The CDR3 runs to 14 residues. CDR3 coding DNA: TGCAGCGTTGACGTGGGTAGGGCATACAATGAGCAGTTCTTC. It yields the protein CSVDVGRAYNEQFF.

This clonotype was observed a handful of times. The rearrangement joins TRBV7-2 to TRBJ2-3; TRBD2 agrees at 10 bases. The CDR3 loop spans 16 amino acids. Germline V gene lookup returns CDR1 SGHTA and CDR2 FQGNSA. V lost 5 bases and J lost 0; bases outside the gene matches: 5. CDR3 bases: TGTGCCAGCAGCCCCATAGCGGGGGGAAGCACAGATACGCAGTATTTT. Protein sequence: CASSPIAGGSTDTQYF.

The chain joins TRBV7-9 to TRBJ2-7, with D maybe TRBD1 (6 bases). The length of the CDR3 is 13 residues. Trimming took off 7 bases at V and 2 bases at J, with 12 bases between the two ends. CDR1 and CDR2 from the germline V gene are SEHNR and FQNEAQ (reference sequence). The CDR3 nucleotides read TGTGCCAGCACCAAAGGGGGTACCTACGAGCAGTACTTC. Translating gives CASTKGGTYEQYF.

This clonotype was found once. The rearrangement joins TRBV6-2 or TRBV6-3 to TRBJ2-4; D is possibly TRBD2 (5 bases). The DNA end lines up better with TRBJ2-7; the J call may be wrong. The CDR3 has 15 residues. Germline CDR1 MNHEY, CDR2 SVGEGT. The CDR3 loop reads CASSYSEYGEYEQYF. The CDR3 nucleotides read TGTGCCAGCAGTTACTCGGAGTACGGGGAATACGAGCAGTACTTC.

This clonotype has a handful of counts. The V and J genes are TRBV29-1 and TRBJ1-2; D uncertain. V lost 3 bases, J lost 4 bases, and 9 bases lay in between. Germline V gene lookup returns CDR1 SQVTM and CDR2 ANQGSEA. This CDR3 region has 12 residues. The CDR3 bases are TGCAGCGTTGAGGCTCAGGTCTATGGCTACACCTTC. Protein sequence: CSVEAQVYGYTF.

CDR3 amino acids: CAISAQGLDNQPQHF. CDR3 DNA sequence: TGTGCCATCAGTGCTCAGGGGTTAGATAATCAGCCCCAGCATTTT. This sequence joins TRBV10-3 and TRBJ1-5; a possible D gene is TRBD1 (6 bases). Germline lookup yields CDR1 ENHRY and CDR2 SYGVKD. The V gene lost 4 bases and the J gene lost 4 bases, with 14 bases spanning the gap. There are 15 residues in the CDR3.

V gene TRBV6-2 or TRBV6-3 combines with J gene TRBJ2-7; 7 bases line up with TRBD1. In germline, CDR1 is MNHEY, CDR2 SVGEGT. V shed 5 bases, J shed 6 bases, and the junction held 16 bases outside the gene matches. The CDR3 is 16 residues long. Here the CDR3 reads CASSPLGPRQGGEQYF. CDR3 nucleotide sequence: TGTGCCAGCAGTCCGCTGGGCCCTCGACAGGGCGGCGAGCAGTACTTC.

V is TRBV7-2 and J is TRBJ1-5; 10 bases line up with TRBD1. The CDR3 is 19 amino acids. The germline V gene has CDR1 SGHTA and CDR2 FQGNSA. V was clipped by 5 bases and J by 0 bases; unmatched bases: 13. CDR3 in DNA: TGTGCCAGCAGCCTAAGGGGACAGGGGCGTTTCTATAGCAATCAGCCCCAGCATTTT. Its translation: CASSLRGQGRFYSNQPQHF.

V gene TRBV27 combines with J gene TRBJ2-3; 11 bases align to TRBD2. This CDR3 has 15 residues. Trimming at V came to 5 bases and at J to 4 bases, leaving 5 bases not matched to a gene. Germline CDR1 and CDR2: MNHEY and SMNVEV (reference sequence). The CDR3 coding sequence is TGTGCCAGCAGTCCGACTAGCGGGGAGGCAGATACGCAGTATTTT. Protein: CASSPTSGEADTQYF.

This clonotype was seen more than once but under ten times. The chain links TRBV9 to TRBJ2-1; D is possibly TRBD1 (5 bases). Germline assignment: CDR1 SGDLS and CDR2 YYNGEE. This CDR3 contains 14 residues. V lost 3 bases, J lost 9 bases, and 16 bases lay in between. CDR3 DNA: TGTGCCAGCAGCGGTCGTGGGGCCTCAGGTGAGCAGTTCTTC. Its protein is CASSGRGASGEQFF.

This sequence joins TRBV29-1 and TRBJ2-3, with 11 bases that match TRBD2. This CDR3 is 14 amino acids long. With V trimmed by 7 bases and J by 6 bases, 9 bases remained unmatched. Germline CDR1 is SQVTM and CDR2 is ANQGSEA. CDR3 in amino acids: CSAPTSGALDTQYF. Written as DNA, the CDR3 is TGCAGCGCCCCGACTAGCGGGGCTCTGGATACGCAGTATTTT.

This chain uses TRBV4-3 with TRBJ2-4, with TRBD1 as a possible D gene (5 bases). The J call may not be correct, given that the DNA end is closer to TRBJ2-7. CDR1 is LGHNA and CDR2 is YSLEER in the germline V gene. This CDR3 comprises 17 residues. The CDR3 is CASSQVRTPVTGYEQYF. CDR3 DNA: TGCGCCAGCAGCCAAGTTAGGACGCCGGTAACAGGCTACGAGCAGTACTTC.

As for this clonotype: A single base separates this from a much larger clone, so it may be a read error. This rearrangement joins TRBV7-2 to TRBJ1-2; the D gene is possibly TRBD1 (6 bases). Germline CDR1 reads SGHTA; CDR2 reads FQGNSA. The CDR3 sequence is 15 residues long. The ends were cut back, 6 bases at V and 0 bases at J, with 14 bases in the middle. The CDR3 coding sequence is TGTGCCAGCAGGCCTGGACAGAGAACTAACTATGGCTACACCTTC. Residues: CASRPGQRTNYGYTF.

CDR3 in DNA: TGTGCCACCACCGGGGGGGCCTTAAACATTCAGTACTTC. Residues: CATTGGALNIQYF. This rearrangement joins TRBV4-2 to TRBJ2-4; TRBD2 aligns across 8 bases. This CDR3 spans 13 amino acids. CDR1 is LGHNA and CDR2 is YNFKEQ in the germline V gene. The V gene end was trimmed by 10 bases and the J gene end by 6 bases; junction bases not matched to a gene: 8.

This clonotype was seen a single time. V and J are TRBV11-2 and TRBJ1-2; the D gene is possibly TRBD1 (6 bases). Germline V gene sequence: CDR1 SGHAT, CDR2 FQNNGV. The CDR3 covers 19 residues. Trimming took 5 bases from V and 0 from J, leaving 25 bases between them. The CDR3 loop reads CASSGTQGQEFRANYGYTF. The CDR3 bases are TGTGCCAGCAGCGGGACCCAGGGGCAAGAGTTTCGAGCTAACTATGGCTACACCTTC.

The chain links TRBV5-1 to TRBJ2-3; D gene unclear. Trimming pared 5 bases from V and 0 bases from J, leaving 10 bases between. The length of the CDR3 is 14 residues. Germline assignment: CDR1 SGHRS and CDR2 YFSETQ. Written as DNA, the CDR3 is TGCGCCAGCAGAGAGACACCTAGCACAGATACGCAGTATTTT. Its translation is CASRETPSTDTQYF.

The genes are TRBV5-4 and TRBJ2-7; 7 positions match TRBD1. This CDR3 has 15 amino acids. With V trimmed by 1 base and J by 3 bases, 7 bases remained unmatched. Per the germline V gene, CDR1 is SGHNT and CDR2 is YYREEE (reference sequence). CDR3 residues: CASSLLGGADYEQYF. For the CDR3, the DNA is TGTGCCAGCAGCTTGTTAGGGGGCGCGGACTACGAGCAGTACTTC.

V is TRBV20-1 and J is TRBJ1-2; 9 bases align to TRBD1. Unmatched junction bases numbered 5, after V lost 2 bases and J lost 7 bases. CDR3 length equals 13 residues. From germline, CDR1 is DFQATT and CDR2 SNEGSKA (reference sequence). Here the CDR3 DNA reads TGCAGTGCTAGAACACAGGGGGCTCGTGGCTACACCTTC. Encoded protein: CSARTQGARGYTF.

This sequence joins TRBV6-5 and TRBJ2-5; D is ambiguous. Germline CDR1 is MNHEY and CDR2 is SVGAGI. This CDR3 region has 13 residues. Trimming removed 0 bases from V and 11 bases from J, with 13 bases in between. In DNA form, the CDR3 reads TGTGCCAGCAGTTACTCGAAAGCAGGAGAGCAGTACTTC. This encodes CASSYSKAGEQYF.

J is TRBJ2-5 and V is TRBV6-2 or TRBV6-3, with D perhaps matching TRBD2 (9 bases). Germline V CDR1 and CDR2: MNHEY, SVGEGT. The CDR3 is 17 amino acids. V was clipped by 5 bases and J by 11 bases, with 30 bases between them. In DNA form, the CDR3 reads TGTGCCAGCAGTCCCGACAGGGGCGAGACTAGCGGATGGGAGCAGTACTTC. Translation: CASSPDRGETSGWEQYF.